Reported below is one T cell receptor beta chain. Its target is not known. The sample is drawn from a study of cytomegalovirus exposure and HLA in healthy donors. Study results and limitations: In vitro testing confirmed a few CMV-associated chains as specific for CMV antigens. Altogether, 150 to 200 TCR beta chains were recorded as cytomegalovirus-associated. Most TCR sequences showed up rarely, but some public TCRs showed up in many donors.

The donors were members of the roughly 120-subject validation cohort (separate from the approximately 730-subject first cohort). V lost 1 base to trimming and J lost 0 bases; unmatched junction nucleotides: 9. Germline V lookup: CDR1 PRHDT, CDR2 FYEKMQ (reference sequence). The CDR3 extends over 18 amino acids. The table came from immunoSEQ multiplex PCR; TCRdb's copy has only in-frame clones and leaves some out. The table lists some 330,000 clones, about nine tenths of them singletons. This TCR derives from a woman between 18 and 29 years old in good health and CMV-seronegative. The chain couples TRBV13 to TRBJ2-1, with 7 nucleotides matching TRBD2. Sequencing was carried out using PBMCs. CDR3 nucleotides: TGTGCCAGCAGCTTAGTATGGGGTCGCGGGGGCTCCTACAATGAGCAGTTCTTC. Translation gives CASSLVWGRGGSYNEQFF.